The clone carrying this TCR beta chain has only a few counts. These data are taken from a study of T cells of healthy individuals. J lost 5 bases, V lost 4 bases, and 13 bases had no gene match. Germline V gene lookup returns CDR1 SGDLS and CDR2 YYNGEE. This CDR3 comprises 16 residues. Each CDR3 protein is one row after TCRdb ran MiXCR on the 5' RACE reads. The sample has about 53,000 distinct CDR3 sequences, about 15% seen once. The chain joins TRBV9 to TRBJ1-2; 8 positions match TRBD1. The clonotype originates from a human donor in good health. For the CDR3, the DNA is TGTGCCAGCAGCTCATCCGGGACAGGCCTTTCGTATGGCTACACCTTC. Its protein is CASSSSGTGLSYGYTF.